This T cell receptor (beta chain) was observed in a study of human T cells and chemical hapten exposure. Study-level findings and limits: A positive correlation with patch test score was found for PT1 expanded TCR counts.

Time point reported: patch test 2, 6 weeks after DPC sensitization. The treatment was: therapeutic diphenylcyclopropenone sensitization with weekly scalp DPC. TCRdb re-called the RACE reads through MiXCR, storing one row per CDR3 protein. The sample has a few hundred thousand distinct CDR3 sequences, about 6% seen once. This clonotype showed up many times. Its antigen is unidentified. The specimen was whole blood, collected in connection with sensitization to the hapten diphenylcyclopropenone (DPC). The sequence was obtained from a woman aged 18 to 35 with alopecia areata. Some clones in this sample may be carry-over from other donors' samples.

The CDR3 here is CASSFGDSYEQYF. CDR3 in DNA: TGTGCCAGCAGTTTTGGGGACAGCTACGAGCAGTACTTC. The chain joins TRBV12-3 or TRBV12-4 to TRBJ2-7, with 7 bases lining up with TRBD1. The ends lost 3 bases at V and 3 bases at J; junction bases unmatched: 2. The CDR3 covers 13 residues.